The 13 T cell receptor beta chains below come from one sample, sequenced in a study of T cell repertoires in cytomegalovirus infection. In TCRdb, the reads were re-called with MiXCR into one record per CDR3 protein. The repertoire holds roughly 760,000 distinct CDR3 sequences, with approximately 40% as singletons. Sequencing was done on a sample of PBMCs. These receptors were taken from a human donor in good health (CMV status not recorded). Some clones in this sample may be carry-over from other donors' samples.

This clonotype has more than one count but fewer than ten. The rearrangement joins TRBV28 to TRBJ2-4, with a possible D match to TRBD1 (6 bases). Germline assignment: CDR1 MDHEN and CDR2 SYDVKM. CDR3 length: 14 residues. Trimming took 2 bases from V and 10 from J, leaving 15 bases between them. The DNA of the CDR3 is TGTGCCAGCAGTTTACCCTCAGGGGCATTAATTCAGTACTTC. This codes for CASSLPSGALIQYF.

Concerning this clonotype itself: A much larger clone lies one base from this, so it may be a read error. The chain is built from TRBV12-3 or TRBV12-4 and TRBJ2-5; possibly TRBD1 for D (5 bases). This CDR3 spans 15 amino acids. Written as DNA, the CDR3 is TGTTCCAGCAGCCCATCTGGAGAAGGGGAAGAGACCCAGTACTTC. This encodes CSSSPSGEGEETQYF.

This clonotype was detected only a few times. The CDR3 DNA reads TGTGCCAGTAGTATAATAGGAAGGGCTAGATCAGGCTTTACCGGGGAGCTGTTTTTT. This encodes CASSIIGRARSGFTGELFF. V is TRBV19 and J is TRBJ2-2, with D uncertain. The length of the CDR3 is 19 residues. Germline loops: CDR1 LNHDA, CDR2 SQIVND (reference sequence). Trimming removed 2 bases at V and 5 bases at J, with 24 bases between. Filled out from reference TRBV19 and TRBJ2-2, the complete variable domain reads DGGITQSPKYLFRKEGQNVTLSCEQNLNHDAMYWYRQDPGQGLRLIYYSQIVNDFQKGDIAEGYSVSREKKESFPLTVTSAQKNPTAFYLCASSIIGRARSGFTGELFFGEGSRLTVL.

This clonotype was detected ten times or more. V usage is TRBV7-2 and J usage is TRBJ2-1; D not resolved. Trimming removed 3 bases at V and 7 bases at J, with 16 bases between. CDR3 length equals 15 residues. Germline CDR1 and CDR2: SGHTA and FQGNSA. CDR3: CASSFKSLLGNEQFF. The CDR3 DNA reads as TGTGCCAGCAGCTTCAAATCTCTCCTCGGTAATGAGCAGTTCTTC. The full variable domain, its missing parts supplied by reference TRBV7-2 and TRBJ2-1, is GAGVSQSPSNKVTEKGKDVELRCDPISGHTALYWYRQSLGQGLEFLIYFQGNSAPDKSGLPSDRFSAERTGGSVSTLTIQRTQQEDSAVYLCASSFKSLLGNEQFFGPGTRLTVL.

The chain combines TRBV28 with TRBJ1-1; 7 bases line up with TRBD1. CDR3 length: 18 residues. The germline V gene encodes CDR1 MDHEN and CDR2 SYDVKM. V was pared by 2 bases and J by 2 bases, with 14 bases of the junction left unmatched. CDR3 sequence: CASSLMEETGNGNTEAFF. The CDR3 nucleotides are TGTGCCAGCAGTTTAATGGAAGAGACAGGGAACGGAAACACTGAAGCTTTCTTT.

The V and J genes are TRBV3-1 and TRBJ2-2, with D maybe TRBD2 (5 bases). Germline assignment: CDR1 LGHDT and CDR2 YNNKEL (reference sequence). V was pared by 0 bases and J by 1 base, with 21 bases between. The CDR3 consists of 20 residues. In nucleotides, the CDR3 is TGTGCCAGCAGCCAAGAATATTGGGATGAAGCGGCCGAGAACACCGGGGAGCTGTTTTTT. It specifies CASSQEYWDEAAENTGELFF.

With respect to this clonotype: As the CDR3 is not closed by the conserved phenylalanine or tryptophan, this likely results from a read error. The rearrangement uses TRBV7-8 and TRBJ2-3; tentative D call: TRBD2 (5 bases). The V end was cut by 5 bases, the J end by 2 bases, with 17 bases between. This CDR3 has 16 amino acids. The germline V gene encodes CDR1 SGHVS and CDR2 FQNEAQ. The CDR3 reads CASSPRPTTNTDTQYC. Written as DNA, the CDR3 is TGTGCCAGCAGCCCTAGGCCTACGACTAACACAGATACGCAGTATTGT.

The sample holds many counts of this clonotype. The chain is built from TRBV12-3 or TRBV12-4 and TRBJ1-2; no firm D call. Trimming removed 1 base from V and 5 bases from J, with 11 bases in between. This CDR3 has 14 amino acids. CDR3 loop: CASSLGGGVYGYTF. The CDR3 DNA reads TGTGCCAGCAGTTTAGGAGGTGGGGTGTATGGCTACACCTTC.

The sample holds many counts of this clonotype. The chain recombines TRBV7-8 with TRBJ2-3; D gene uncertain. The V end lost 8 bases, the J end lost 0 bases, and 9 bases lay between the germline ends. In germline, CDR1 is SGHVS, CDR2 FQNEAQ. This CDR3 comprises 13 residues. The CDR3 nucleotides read TGTGCCAGCTCACTGGCAAGCACAGATACGCAGTATTTT. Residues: CASSLASTDTQYF.

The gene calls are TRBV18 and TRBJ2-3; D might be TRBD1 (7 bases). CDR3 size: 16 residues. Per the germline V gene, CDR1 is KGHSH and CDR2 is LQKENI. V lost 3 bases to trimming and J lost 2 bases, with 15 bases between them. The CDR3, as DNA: TGTGCCAGCTCACCCAAGGCAGGGGGGCCCACAGATACGCAGTATTTT. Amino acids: CASSPKAGGPTDTQYF.

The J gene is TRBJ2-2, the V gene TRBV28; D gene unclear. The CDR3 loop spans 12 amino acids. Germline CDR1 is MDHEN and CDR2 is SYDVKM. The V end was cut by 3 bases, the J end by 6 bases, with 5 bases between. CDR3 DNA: TGTGCCAGCAGTTTCGTACCCGGGGAGCTGTTTTTT. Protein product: CASSFVPGELFF.

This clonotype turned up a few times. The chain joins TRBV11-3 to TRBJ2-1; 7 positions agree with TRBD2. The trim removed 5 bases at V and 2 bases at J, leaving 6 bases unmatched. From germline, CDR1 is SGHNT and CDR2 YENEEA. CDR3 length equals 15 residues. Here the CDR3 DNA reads TGTGCCAGCAGCCCTCGACTAGCCGCCTACAATGAGCAGTTCTTC. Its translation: CASSPRLAAYNEQFF.

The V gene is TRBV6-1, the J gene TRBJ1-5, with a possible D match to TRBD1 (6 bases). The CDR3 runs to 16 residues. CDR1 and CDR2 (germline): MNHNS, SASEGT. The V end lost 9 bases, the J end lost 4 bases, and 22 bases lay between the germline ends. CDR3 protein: CASDLVWQGTNQPQHF. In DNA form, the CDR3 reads TGTGCCAGTGATTTGGTGTGGCAGGGGACAAATCAGCCCCAGCATTTT.